This T cell receptor beta chain originates from a study of T cells in Graves' hyperthyroidism and ophthalmopathy. This clonotype was counted at least ten times. Its antigen is currently unknown. V lost 2 bases, J lost 3 bases, and 5 bases lay in between. This CDR3 is 13 amino acids long. Per germline, CDR1 MNHEY and CDR2 SVGEGT. RNA transcripts yielded amplified TCR beta CDR3 regions. First-round RT-PCR with HTBI primers amplified the TCR CDR3 region. TCRdb re-derived calls from the multiplex PCR reads in MiXCR, one entry per CDR3 protein. The sample lists hundreds of thousands of distinct CDR3 sequences, about 15% occurring once. Ophthalmopathy patients all had a Clinical Activity Score of at least 3, a NOSPECS grade of at least 4 and disease under 3 months old. Clinical symptoms, serum thyroxine and TRAb, thyroid ultrasound and orbital computed tomography were used for the diagnoses. The study's findings and limits: The model identified upcoming ophthalmopathy a median 6.5 months ahead of onset.

The V and J genes are TRBV6-2 or TRBV6-3 and TRBJ2-1, with D unclear. The sequenced sample consisted of blood. This TCR derives from a man between 18 and 29 years old with Graves' ophthalmopathy. The CDR3 loop is CASSYVGYNEQFF. In nucleotides, the CDR3 is TGTGCCAGCAGTTACGTTGGCTACAATGAGCAGTTCTTC.